These T cell receptor beta chains were read from a single sample in a study of blood T cell repertoires in COVID-19. TCRdb keeps only in-frame clones here, not all; method: immunoSEQ multiplex PCR. The sample includes 450,000 to 500,000 clones, approximately 85% of them seen just once. Sequencing used peripheral blood. The origin of the receptors is a human donor in a cohort sampled during active COVID-19. Both conserved end residues are trimmed from each CDR3. Expanded clones get a size class; other rows say once, few or many, or leave the size out.

NA,TRBV4-2,ASSQLRDQVTDTQY
once,TRBV28,ASSLYRRQGRSNQPQH
NA,TRBV7-9,ASITTNMNTEAF
NA,TRBV19,ASSRTGLGQPQH
NA,TRBV5-5,ASSLGGGVQETQY
NA,TRBV2,ASRRGQTNQPQH
NA,TRBV12-5,ASGLGLLATNEKLF
NA,TRBV5-4,ASSLSGTGKEQY
NA,TRBV5-1,ASSLAGAEANYGYT
few,TRBV9,ASSVAVDTEAF
once,TRBV7-3,ASSFSGSSYNEQF
once,TRBV3-1/TRBV3-2,ASSVEPGETQY
few,TRBV28,ASVTGTGGRGYT
NA,TRBV11-2,ASSRQPEGRIVLRGYT
NA,TRBV4-2,ASSQDTSGRAGTDTQY
NA,TRBV12-5,ASGLEPGQLTGELF
NA,TRBV19,ASSLEGATEAF
NA,TRBV19,ASRFRTGGPPYEQY
NA,TRBV3-1/TRBV3-2,ASSPNRVTEAF
few,TRBV5-4,ASSLDRYQETQY
NA,TRBV24-1,ATSDPGQGGNEQF
few,TRBV11-2,ASSLEGRGQPQH
NA,TRBV29-1,SVEQAGMNEKLF
NA,TRBV14,ASSQLRGGKLF
once,TRBV2,ASSDSGVAGGNTIY
few,TRBV6-6,ASTPTGVPYEQY
NA,TRBV4-2,ASSQGTGDTYEQY
NA,TRBV4-1,ASSQGTGGWETQY